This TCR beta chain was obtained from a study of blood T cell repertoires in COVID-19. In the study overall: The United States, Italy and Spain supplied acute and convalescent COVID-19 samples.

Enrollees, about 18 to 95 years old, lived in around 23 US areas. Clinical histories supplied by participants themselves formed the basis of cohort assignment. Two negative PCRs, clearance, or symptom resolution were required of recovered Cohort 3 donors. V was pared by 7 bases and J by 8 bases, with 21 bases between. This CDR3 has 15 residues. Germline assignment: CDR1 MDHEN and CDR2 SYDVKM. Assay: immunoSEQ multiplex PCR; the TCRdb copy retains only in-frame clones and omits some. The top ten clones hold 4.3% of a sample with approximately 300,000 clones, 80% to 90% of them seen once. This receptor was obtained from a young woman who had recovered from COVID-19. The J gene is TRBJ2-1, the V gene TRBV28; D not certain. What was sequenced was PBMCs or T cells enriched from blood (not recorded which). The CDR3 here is CASTAPWALAYEQFF. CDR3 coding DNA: TGTGCCAGCACCGCCCCCTGGGCTTTGGCCTATGAGCAGTTCTTC.